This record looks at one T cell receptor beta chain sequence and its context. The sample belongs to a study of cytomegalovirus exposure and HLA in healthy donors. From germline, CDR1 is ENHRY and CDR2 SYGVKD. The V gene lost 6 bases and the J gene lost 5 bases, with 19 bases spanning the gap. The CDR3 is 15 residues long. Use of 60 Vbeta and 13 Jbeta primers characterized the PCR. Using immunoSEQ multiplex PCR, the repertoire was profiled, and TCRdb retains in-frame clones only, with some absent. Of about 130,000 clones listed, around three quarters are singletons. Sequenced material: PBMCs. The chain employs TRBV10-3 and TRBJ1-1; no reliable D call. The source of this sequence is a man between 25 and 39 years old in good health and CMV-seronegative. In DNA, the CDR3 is TGTGCCATCAGACCCGGAATAATTGGCGGGACTGAAGCTTTCTTT. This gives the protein CAIRPGIIGGTEAFF.